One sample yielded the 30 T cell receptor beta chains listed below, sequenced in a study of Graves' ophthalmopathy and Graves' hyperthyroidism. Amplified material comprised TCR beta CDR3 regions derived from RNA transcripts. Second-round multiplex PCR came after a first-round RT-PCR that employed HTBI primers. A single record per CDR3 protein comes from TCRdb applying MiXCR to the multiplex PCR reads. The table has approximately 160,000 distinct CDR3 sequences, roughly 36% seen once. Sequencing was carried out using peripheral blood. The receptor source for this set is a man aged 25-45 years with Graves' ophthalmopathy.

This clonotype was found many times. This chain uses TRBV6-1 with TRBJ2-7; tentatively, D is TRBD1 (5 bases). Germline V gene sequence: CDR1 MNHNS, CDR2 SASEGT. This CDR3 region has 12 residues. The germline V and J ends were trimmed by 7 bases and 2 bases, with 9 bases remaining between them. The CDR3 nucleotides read TGTGCCAGCAATCAGGGTCCCTACGAGCAGTACTTC. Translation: CASNQGPYEQYF.

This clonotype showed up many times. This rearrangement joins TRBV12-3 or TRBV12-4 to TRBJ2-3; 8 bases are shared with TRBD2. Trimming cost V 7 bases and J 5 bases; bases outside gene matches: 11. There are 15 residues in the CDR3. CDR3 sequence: CASKMSGRGQDTQYF. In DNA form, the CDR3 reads TGTGCCAGCAAAATGAGCGGGAGAGGGCAAGATACGCAGTATTTT.

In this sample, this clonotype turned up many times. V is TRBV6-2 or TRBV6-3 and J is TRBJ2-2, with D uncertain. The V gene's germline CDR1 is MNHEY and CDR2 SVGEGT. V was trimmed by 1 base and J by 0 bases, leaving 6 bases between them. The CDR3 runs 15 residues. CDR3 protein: CASSYWTTNTGELFF. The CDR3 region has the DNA TGTGCCAGCAGTTACTGGACGACGAACACCGGGGAGCTGTTTTTT.

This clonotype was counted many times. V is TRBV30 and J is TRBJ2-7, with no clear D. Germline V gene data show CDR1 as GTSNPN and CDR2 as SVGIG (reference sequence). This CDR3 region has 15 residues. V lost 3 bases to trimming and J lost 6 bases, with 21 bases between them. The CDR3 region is CAWSQKLDPRTEQYF. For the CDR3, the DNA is TGTGCCTGGAGCCAAAAGCTCGACCCAAGGACCGAGCAGTACTTC.

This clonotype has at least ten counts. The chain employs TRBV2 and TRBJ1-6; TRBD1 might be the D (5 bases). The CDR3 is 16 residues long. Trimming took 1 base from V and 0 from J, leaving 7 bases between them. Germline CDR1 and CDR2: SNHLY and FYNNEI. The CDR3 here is CASSEGGSSYNSPLHF. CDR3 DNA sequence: TGTGCCAGCAGTGAAGGGGGGAGCTCCTATAATTCACCCCTCCACTTT.

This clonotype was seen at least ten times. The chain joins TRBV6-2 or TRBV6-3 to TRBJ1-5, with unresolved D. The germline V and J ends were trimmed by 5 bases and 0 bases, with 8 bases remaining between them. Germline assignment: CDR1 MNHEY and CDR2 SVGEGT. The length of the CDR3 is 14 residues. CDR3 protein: CASSPLDSNQPQHF. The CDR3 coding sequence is TGTGCCAGCAGTCCTTTGGATAGCAATCAGCCCCAGCATTTT.

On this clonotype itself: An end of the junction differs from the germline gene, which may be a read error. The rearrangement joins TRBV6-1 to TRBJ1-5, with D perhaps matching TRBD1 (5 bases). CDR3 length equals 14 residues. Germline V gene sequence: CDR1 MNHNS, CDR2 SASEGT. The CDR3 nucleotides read TGTGCCAGCGGTGAAGGTGGGGGAGGTCAGCCCCAGCATTTT. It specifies CASGEGGGGQPQHF.

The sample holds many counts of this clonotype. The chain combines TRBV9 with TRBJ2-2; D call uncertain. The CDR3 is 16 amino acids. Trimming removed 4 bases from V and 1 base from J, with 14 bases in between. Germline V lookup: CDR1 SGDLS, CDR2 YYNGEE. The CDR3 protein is CASSNSLRENTGELFF. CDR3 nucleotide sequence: TGTGCCAGCAGCAACTCCCTAAGGGAGAACACCGGGGAGCTGTTTTTT. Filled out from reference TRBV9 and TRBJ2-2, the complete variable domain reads DSGVTQTPKHLITATGQRVTLRCSPRSGDLSVYWYQQSLDQGLQFLIQYYNGEERAKGNILERFSAQQFPDLHSELNLSSLELGDSALYFCASSNSLRENTGELFFGEGSRLTVL.

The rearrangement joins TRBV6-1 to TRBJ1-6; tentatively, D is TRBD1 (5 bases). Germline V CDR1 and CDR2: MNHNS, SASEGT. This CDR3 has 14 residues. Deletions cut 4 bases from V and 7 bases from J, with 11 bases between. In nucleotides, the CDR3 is TGTGCCAGCAGTGCCGGGACCAAGAATTCACCCCTCCACTTT. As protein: CASSAGTKNSPLHF.

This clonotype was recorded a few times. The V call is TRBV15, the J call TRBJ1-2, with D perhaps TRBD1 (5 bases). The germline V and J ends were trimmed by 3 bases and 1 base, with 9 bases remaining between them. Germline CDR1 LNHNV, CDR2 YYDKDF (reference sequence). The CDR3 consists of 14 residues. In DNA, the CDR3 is TGTGCCACCAGCAGGGACACCGATAACTATGGCTACACCTTC. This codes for CATSRDTDNYGYTF.

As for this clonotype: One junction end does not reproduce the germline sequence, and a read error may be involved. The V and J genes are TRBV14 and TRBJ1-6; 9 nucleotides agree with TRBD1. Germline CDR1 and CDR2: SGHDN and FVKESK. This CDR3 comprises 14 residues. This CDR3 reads CAISYDRGNSPLHF. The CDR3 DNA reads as TGTGCCATCAGCTACGACAGGGGGAATTCACCCCTCCACTTT. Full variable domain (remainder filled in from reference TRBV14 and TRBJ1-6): EAGVTQFPSHSVIEKGQTVTLRCDPISGHDNLYWYRRVMGKEIKFLLHFVKESKQDESGMPNNRFLAERTGGTYSTLKVQPAELEDSGVYFCAISYDRGNSPLHFGNGTRLTVT.

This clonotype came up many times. The CDR3 nucleotides read TGCGCCAGCAGCCCTCCTAGCGGGATTATACTGGGTGAATACGAGCAGTACTTC. Translated: CASSPPSGIILGEYEQYF. The V call is TRBV5-1, the J call TRBJ2-7, with 9 bases that match TRBD2. V lost 4 bases to trimming and J lost 4 bases; unmatched junction nucleotides: 18. The CDR3 is 18 residues long. Germline-derived CDR1 and CDR2 are SGHRS and YFSETQ.

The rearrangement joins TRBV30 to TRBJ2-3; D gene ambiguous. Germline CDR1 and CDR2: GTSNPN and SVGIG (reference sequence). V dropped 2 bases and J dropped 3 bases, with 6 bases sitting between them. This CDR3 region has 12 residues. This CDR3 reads CAWSTWTDTQYF. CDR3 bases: TGTGCCTGGAGTACGTGGACAGATACGCAGTATTTT.

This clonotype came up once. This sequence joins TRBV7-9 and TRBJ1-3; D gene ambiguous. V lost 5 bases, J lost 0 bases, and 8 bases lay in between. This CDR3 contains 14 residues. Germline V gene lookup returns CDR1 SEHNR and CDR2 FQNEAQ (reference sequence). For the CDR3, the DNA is TGTGCCAGCAGCGCAACGGGCTCTGGAAACACCATATATTTT. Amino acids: CASSATGSGNTIYF.

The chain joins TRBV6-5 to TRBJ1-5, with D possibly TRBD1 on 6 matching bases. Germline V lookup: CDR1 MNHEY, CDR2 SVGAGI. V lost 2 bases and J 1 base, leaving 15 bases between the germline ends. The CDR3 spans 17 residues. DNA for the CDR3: TGTGCCAGCAGTTACACTCCAGGGGTCGAGAGCAATCAGCCCCAGCATTTT. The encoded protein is CASSYTPGVESNQPQHF.

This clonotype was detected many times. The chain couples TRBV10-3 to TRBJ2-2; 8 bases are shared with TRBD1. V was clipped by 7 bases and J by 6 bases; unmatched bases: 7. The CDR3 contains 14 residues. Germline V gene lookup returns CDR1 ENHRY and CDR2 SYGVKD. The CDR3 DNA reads TGTGCCATCACCGAGGACAGGGCGGCCGGGGAGCTGTTTTTT. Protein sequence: CAITEDRAAGELFF.

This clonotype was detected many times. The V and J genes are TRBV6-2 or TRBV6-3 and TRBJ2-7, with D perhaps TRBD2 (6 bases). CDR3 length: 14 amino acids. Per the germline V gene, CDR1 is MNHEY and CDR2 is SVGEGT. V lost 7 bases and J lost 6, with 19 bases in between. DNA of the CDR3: TGTGCCAGCACCGACGGGAGTTTTGAGGGCGAGCAGTACTTC. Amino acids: CASTDGSFEGEQYF.

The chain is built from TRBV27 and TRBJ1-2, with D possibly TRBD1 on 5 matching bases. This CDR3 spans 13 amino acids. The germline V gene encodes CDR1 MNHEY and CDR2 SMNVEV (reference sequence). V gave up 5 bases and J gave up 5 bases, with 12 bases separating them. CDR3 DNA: TGTGCCAGCAGTGGACAAGGTCCTTATGGCTACACCTTC. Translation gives CASSGQGPYGYTF.

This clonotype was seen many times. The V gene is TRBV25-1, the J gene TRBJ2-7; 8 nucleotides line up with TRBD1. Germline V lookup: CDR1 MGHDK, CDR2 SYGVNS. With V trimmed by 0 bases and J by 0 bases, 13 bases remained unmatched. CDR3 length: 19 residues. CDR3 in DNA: TGTGCCAGCAGTGAATATACCCCAGGGGGCGAACCCAACTCCTACGAGCAGTACTTC. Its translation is CASSEYTPGGEPNSYEQYF.

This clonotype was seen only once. The CDR3 DNA reads as TGCAGTGCTAGAGTGATGTATAATTCACCCCTCCACTTT. Protein product: CSARVMYNSPLHF. The genes are TRBV20-1 and TRBJ1-6; D unresolved. Germline CDR1 DFQATT, CDR2 SNEGSKA (reference sequence). This CDR3 has 13 amino acids. V was trimmed by 1 base and J by 4 bases, leaving 5 bases between them.

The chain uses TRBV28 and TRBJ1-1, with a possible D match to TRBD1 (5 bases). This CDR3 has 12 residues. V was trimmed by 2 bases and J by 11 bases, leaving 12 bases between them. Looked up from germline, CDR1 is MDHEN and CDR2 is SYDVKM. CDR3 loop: CASSLQQEYAFF. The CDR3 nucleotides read TGTGCCAGCAGTTTACAACAGGAATATGCTTTCTTT.

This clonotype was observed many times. The CDR3 coding sequence is TGTGCCAGCAGTTACGGACTAGCGGTCTACGAGCAGTACTTC. Translating it yields CASSYGLAVYEQYF. This chain connects TRBV6-2 or TRBV6-3 to TRBJ2-7; 10 nucleotides match TRBD2. CDR3 length equals 14 residues. Germline values: CDR1 MNHEY, CDR2 SVGEGT. The V and J ends lost 2 bases and 3 bases, in that order; junction bases with no gene match: 1.

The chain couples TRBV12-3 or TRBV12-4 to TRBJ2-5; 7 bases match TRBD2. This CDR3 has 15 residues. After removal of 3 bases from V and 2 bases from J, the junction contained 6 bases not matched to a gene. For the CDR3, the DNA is TGTGCCAGCAGTTTGAGCGGGATGAGTCAAGAGACCCAGTACTTC. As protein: CASSLSGMSQETQYF.

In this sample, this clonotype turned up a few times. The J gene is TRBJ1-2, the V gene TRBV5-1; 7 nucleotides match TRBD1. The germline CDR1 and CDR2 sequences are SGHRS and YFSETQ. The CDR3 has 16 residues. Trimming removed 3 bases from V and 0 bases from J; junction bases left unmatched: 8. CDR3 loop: CASSSGQPLSNYGYTF. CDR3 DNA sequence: TGCGCCAGCAGCTCGGGACAGCCCTTGTCTAACTATGGCTACACCTTC.

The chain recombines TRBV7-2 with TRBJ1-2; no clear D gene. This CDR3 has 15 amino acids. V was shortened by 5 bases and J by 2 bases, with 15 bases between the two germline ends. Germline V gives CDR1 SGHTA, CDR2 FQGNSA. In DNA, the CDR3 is TGTGCCAGCAGCCCCTCCCTGGGCTTAAACTATGGCTACACCTTC. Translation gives CASSPSLGLNYGYTF.

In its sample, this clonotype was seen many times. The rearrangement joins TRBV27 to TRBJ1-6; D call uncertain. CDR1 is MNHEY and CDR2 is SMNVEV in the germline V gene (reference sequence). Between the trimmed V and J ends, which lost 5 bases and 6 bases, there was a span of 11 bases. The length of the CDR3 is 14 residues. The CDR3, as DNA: TGTGCCAGCAGTCTACGGGGTGGTAATTCACCCCTCCACTTT. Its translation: CASSLRGGNSPLHF.

CDR3 nucleotide sequence: TGTGCTAGTGGTTTTGGCAACTACGAGCAGTACTTC. As protein: CASGFGNYEQYF. The rearrangement joins TRBV12-5 to TRBJ2-7; D not resolved. Per the germline V gene, CDR1 is LGHNT and CDR2 is FRNRAP. The CDR3 totals 12 residues. Deletions cut 3 bases from V and 3 bases from J, with 6 bases between.

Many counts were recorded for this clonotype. For the CDR3, the DNA is TGTGCCAGCAGCTTCCCGGTGGGGCTCGGGGCTAGGGGTAGGTCGGACGAGCAGTACTTC. Its protein is CASSFPVGLGARGRSDEQYF. The V gene is TRBV7-2, the J gene TRBJ2-7, with D possibly being TRBD1 or TRBD2 (5 bases each). Germline CDR1 SGHTA, CDR2 FQGNSA. The CDR3 is made up of 20 amino acids. V was pared by 3 bases and J by 5 bases, with 32 bases between. Full variable domain (remainder filled in from reference TRBV7-2 and TRBJ2-7): GAGVSQSPSNKVTEKGKDVELRCDPISGHTALYWYRQSLGQGLEFLIYFQGNSAPDKSGLPSDRFSAERTGGSVSTLTIQRTQQEDSAVYLCASSFPVGLGARGRSDEQYFGPGTRLTVT.

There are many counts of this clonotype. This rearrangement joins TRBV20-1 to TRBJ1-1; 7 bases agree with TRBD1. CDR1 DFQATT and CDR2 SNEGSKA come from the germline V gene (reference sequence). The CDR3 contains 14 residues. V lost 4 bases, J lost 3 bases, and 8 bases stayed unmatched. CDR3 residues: CSATRDSLDTEAFF. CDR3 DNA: TGCAGTGCTACCCGGGACAGTTTGGACACTGAAGCTTTCTTT.

CDR3 nucleotide sequence: TGTGCCAGCAGTTACTCGAGGGGTAACTATGGCTACACCTTC. Translated, it gives CASSYSRGNYGYTF. The chain joins TRBV6-5 to TRBJ1-2, with a weak D call TRBD1 (5 bases). Trimming took 0 bases from V and 1 from J, leaving 6 bases between them. This CDR3 is built from 14 residues. CDR1 and CDR2 from the germline V gene are MNHEY and SVGAGI.